Listed below are T cell receptor beta chains from one sample, sequenced in a study of cytomegalovirus exposure and HLA in healthy donors. Repertoires were generated with immunoSEQ multiplex PCR, while TCRdb's copy carries only in-frame clones and drops some. This sample contains 150,000 to 200,000 clones. The sequenced sample was PBMCs. Receptors originate from a woman aged 55-69 years in good health and CMV-seronegative. Each CDR3 is given with its conserved first and last residue. The D gene is left open where the match is weak.

CDR3 length	V gene	J gene	D gene	CDR3 DNA	CDR3 protein
17	TRBV9	TRBJ1-2	.	TGTGCCAGCAGCGCCCGGGGTAGGGTGGGGAGTAACTATGGCTACACCTTC	CASSARGRVGSNYGYTF
15	TRBV5-1	TRBJ1-6	TRBD1	TGCGCCAGCAGCTTCGGGACAGGGTATAATTCACCCCTCCACTTT	CASSFGTGYNSPLHF
16	TRBV9	TRBJ2-1	TRBD2	TGTGCCAGCAGCGAATCTACCCTGACTAGCGAGAATGAGCAGTTCTTC	CASSESTLTSENEQFF
15	TRBV5-1	TRBJ1-2	.	TGCGCCAGCAGCTTGGATTTAGTCGGGGTCCATGGCTACACCTTC	CASSLDLVGVHGYTF
13	TRBV27	TRBJ1-2	.	TGTGCCAGCAGTTTATGGGGGGGGGATGGCTACACCTTC	CASSLWGGDGYTF
11	TRBV2	TRBJ2-7	.	TGTGCCAGCAGTGACAGCTACGAGCAGTACTTC	CASSDSYEQYF
16	TRBV6-6	TRBJ2-2	TRBD2	TGTGCCAGCAGTTACTCCGGGACTACTGCCACCGGGGAGCTGTTTTTT	CASSYSGTTATGELFF
15	TRBV27	TRBJ1-1	TRBD1	TGTGCCAGTCGCCGGGACAGGGGTGCCCACACTGAAGCTTTCTTT	CASRRDRGAHTEAFF
13	TRBV18	TRBJ1-3	.	TGTGCCAGCTCACCCCCCGGGGGAAACACCATATATTTT	CASSPPGGNTIYF
13	TRBV25-1	TRBJ1-3	.	TGTGCCAGCACAGGGGCCGGGGTCGTGAAAATATATTTT	CASTGAGVVKIYF
14	TRBV9	TRBJ2-5	.	TGTGCCAGCAGCGTAGCGGGAGCAGGTGAGACCCAGTACTTC	CASSVAGAGETQYF
16	TRBV19	TRBJ2-7	TRBD2	TGTGCCAGTGCGCGAGCGGGGGGTCTAAGCTCCTACGAGCAGTACTTC	CASARAGGLSSYEQYF
15	TRBV27	TRBJ2-3	TRBD1	TGTGCCAGCAGCAGGACAGGGAAACCCACAGATACGCAGTATTTT	CASSRTGKPTDTQYF
18	TRBV7-6	TRBJ2-1	TRBD2	TGTGCCAGCAGCTCTTCTAGCGGGGAGTTGGAAACACACAATGAGCAGTTCTTC	CASSSSSGELETHNEQFF
16	TRBV28	TRBJ2-1	TRBD1	TGTGCCAGCAGTTTCTCGGGACAGGGAAGATACAATGAGCAGTTCTTC	CASSFSGQGRYNEQFF
13	TRBV28	TRBJ1-5	.	TGTGCCAGCAGTGGGAGGTTCAATCAGCCCCAGCATTTT	CASSGRFNQPQHF
18	TRBV10-1	TRBJ2-3	TRBD2	TGCGCCAGCAGTGAGGGTAGCGGGGGGCCCGTATCGCGCTTGACGCAGTATTTT	CASSEGSGGPVSRLTQYF
14	TRBV7-3	TRBJ2-7	TRBD1	TGTGCCAGCAGCGCCGGACAGGGGGCCTACGAGCAGTACTTC	CASSAGQGAYEQYF